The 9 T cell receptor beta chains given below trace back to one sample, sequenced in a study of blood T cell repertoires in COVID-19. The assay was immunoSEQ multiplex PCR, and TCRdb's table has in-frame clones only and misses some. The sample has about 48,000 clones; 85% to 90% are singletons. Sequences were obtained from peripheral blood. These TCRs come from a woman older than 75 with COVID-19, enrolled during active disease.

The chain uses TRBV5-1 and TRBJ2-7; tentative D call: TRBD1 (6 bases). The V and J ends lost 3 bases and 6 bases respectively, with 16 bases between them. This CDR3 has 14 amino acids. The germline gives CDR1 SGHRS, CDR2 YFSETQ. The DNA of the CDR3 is TGCGCCAGCAGCTGGGTCGGTACAGGGTCCGAGCAGTACTTC. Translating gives CASSWVGTGSEQYF.

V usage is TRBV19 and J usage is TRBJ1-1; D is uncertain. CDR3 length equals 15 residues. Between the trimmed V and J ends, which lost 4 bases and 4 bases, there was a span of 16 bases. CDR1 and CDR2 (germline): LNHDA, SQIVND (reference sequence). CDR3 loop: CASSNLGSARTEAFF. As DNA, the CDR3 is TGTGCCAGTAGTAATCTAGGATCAGCTCGCACTGAAGCTTTCTTT.

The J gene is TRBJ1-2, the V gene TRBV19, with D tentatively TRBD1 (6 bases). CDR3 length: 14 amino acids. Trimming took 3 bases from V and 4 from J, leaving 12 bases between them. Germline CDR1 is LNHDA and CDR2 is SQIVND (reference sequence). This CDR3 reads CASSIPSTGYGYTF. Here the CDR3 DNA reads TGTGCCAGTAGTATCCCCTCGACAGGCTATGGCTACACCTTC.

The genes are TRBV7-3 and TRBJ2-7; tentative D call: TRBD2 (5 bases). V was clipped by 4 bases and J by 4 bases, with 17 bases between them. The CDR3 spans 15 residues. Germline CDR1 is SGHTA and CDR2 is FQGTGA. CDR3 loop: CASSSQPGSKYEQYF. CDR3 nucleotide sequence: TGTGCCAGCAGCTCACAGCCGGGATCGAAATACGAGCAGTACTTC.

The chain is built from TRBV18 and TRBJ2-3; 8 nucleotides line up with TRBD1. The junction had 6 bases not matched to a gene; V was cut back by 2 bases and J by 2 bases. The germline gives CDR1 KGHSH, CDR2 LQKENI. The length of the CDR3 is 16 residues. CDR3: CASSPGQGLNTDTQYF. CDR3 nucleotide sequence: TGTGCCAGCTCACCAGGACAGGGCCTAAACACAGATACGCAGTATTTT. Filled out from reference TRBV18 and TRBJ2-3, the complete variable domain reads NAGVMQNPRHLVRRRGQEARLRCSPMKGHSHVYWYRQLPEEGLKFMVYLQKENIIDESGMPKERFSAEFPKEGPSILRIQQVVRGDSAAYFCASSPGQGLNTDTQYFGPGTRLTVL.

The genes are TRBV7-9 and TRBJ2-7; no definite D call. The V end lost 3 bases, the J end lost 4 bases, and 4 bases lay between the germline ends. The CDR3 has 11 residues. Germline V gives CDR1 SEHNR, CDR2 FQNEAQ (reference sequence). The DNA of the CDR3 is TGTGCCAGCAGCTTGAGGTACGAGCAGTACTTC. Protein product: CASSLRYEQYF.

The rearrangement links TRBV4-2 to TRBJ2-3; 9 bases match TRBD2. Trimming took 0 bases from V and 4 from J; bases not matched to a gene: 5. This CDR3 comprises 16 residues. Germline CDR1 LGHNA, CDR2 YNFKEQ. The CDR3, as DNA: TGTGCCAGCAGCCAAGATGCTAGCGGGGCCCCAGATACGCAGTATTTT. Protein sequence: CASSQDASGAPDTQYF.

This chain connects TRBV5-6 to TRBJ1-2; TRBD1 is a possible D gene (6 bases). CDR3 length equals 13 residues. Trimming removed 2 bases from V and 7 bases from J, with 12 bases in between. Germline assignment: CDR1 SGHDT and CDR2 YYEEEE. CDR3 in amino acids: CASSFTQGSGYTF. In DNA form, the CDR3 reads TGTGCCAGCAGCTTCACACAGGGTTCTGGCTACACCTTC.

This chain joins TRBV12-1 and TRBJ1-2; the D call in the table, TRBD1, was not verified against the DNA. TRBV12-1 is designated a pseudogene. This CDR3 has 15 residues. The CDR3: CASSYRQEANYGYTF. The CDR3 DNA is TGTGCCAGCAGCTACCGACAGGAAGCTAACTATGGCTACACCTTC.